This TCR beta chain was identified during a study of human T cells and chemical hapten exposure. As for time point: pre-sensitization, week 0. Treatment of the sample: therapeutic diphenylcyclopropenone sensitization with weekly scalp DPC. The CDR3 loop spans 17 amino acids. CDR1 and CDR2 from the germline V gene are MNHEY and SMNVEV (reference sequence). Deletions cut 3 bases from V and 1 base from J, with 13 bases between. TCRdb re-called the RACE reads with MiXCR, one entry per CDR3 protein. The sample lists under 300,000 distinct CDR3 sequences; 7.5% to 8% were seen once. This clonotype has just a few counts.

The genes are TRBV27 and TRBJ1-6, with D perhaps TRBD1 (6 bases). The sequences come from whole blood, collected in connection with sensitization to the hapten diphenylcyclopropenone (DPC). The TCR sequence derives from a man between 18 and 35 years old with alopecia areata. Some clones in this sample may be carry-over from other donors' samples. This chain's CDR3 is CASSFFRGASYNSPLHF. In DNA, the CDR3 is TGTGCCAGCAGTTTTTTCAGGGGCGCATCCTATAATTCACCCCTCCACTTT.